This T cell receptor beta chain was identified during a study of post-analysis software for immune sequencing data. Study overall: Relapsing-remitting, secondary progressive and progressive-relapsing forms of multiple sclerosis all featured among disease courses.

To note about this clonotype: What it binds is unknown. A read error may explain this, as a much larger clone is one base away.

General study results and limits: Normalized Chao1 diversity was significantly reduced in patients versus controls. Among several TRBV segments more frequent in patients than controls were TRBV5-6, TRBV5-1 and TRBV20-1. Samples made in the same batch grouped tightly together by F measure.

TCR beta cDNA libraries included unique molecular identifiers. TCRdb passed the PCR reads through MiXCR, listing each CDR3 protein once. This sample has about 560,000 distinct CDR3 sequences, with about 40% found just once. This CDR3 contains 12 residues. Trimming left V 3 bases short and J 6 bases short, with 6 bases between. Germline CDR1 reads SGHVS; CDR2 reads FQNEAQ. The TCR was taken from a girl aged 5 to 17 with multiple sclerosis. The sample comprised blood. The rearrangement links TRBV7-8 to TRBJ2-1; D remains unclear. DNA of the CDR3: TGTGCCAGCAGCTTTAGGAGCAATGAGCAGTTCTTC. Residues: CASSFRSNEQFF. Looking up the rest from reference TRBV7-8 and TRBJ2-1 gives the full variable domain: GAGVSQSPRYKVAKRGQDVALRCDPISGHVSLFWYQQALGQGPEFLTYFQNEAQLDKSGLPSDRFFAERPEGSVSTLKIQRTQQEDSAVYLCASSFRSNEQFFGPGTRLTVL.